Listed below are T cell receptor beta chains from one sample, sequenced in a study of cytomegalovirus exposure and HLA in healthy donors. The assay was immunoSEQ multiplex PCR, and TCRdb's table has in-frame clones only and misses some. The table lists around 210,000 clones, about 77% of them singletons. The specimen was PBMCs. These receptors originate from a woman aged 25-40 years in good health and CMV-seronegative. Both conserved end residues are part of each CDR3. Each record gives: V gene, CDR3 protein.

V gene: TRBV6-5; CDR3 protein: CASSDSGQGADTQYF
V gene: TRBV27; CDR3 protein: CASSLFGGRGGYTF
V gene: TRBV5-4; CDR3 protein: CASRGLADTGELFF
V gene: TRBV4-2; CDR3 protein: CASSQETSGGILTDTQYF
V gene: TRBV7-6; CDR3 protein: CASSWGLRPDTQYF
V gene: TRBV11-2; CDR3 protein: CASSLVQGRRSSTDTQYF
V gene: TRBV30; CDR3 protein: CAWNLGASGINEQFF
V gene: TRBV4-2; CDR3 protein: CASSQDWGRGNSPLHF
V gene: TRBV15; CDR3 protein: CATSRELAGAAQYF
V gene: TRBV7-3; CDR3 protein: CASSFDRASTDTQYF
V gene: TRBV7-9; CDR3 protein: CSSSFPARGGQVDEQFF
V gene: TRBV6-1; CDR3 protein: CASSAGTGGYGYTF
V gene: TRBV5-1; CDR3 protein: CASRAKTGGETQYF
V gene: TRBV29-1; CDR3 protein: CSVVWTGEGDTQYF
V gene: TRBV7-2; CDR3 protein: CASSLFGQTTYTDTQYF
V gene: TRBV5-5; CDR3 protein: CASMGGEAFF
V gene: TRBV18; CDR3 protein: CASSPGTGWDEQYF
V gene: TRBV5-4; CDR3 protein: CASSLAGLGGANVLTF
V gene: TRBV10-1; CDR3 protein: CASSGRQLYGYTF
V gene: TRBV6-1; CDR3 protein: CASSEGGTANTGELFF
V gene: TRBV5-1; CDR3 protein: CASSLDRAPYEQYF
V gene: TRBV19; CDR3 protein: CASRRGQGNGYTF
V gene: TRBV4-2; CDR3 protein: CASSLGTSGRGASYEQYF
V gene: TRBV6-5; CDR3 protein: CASRSTGYPEAFF
V gene: TRBV7-8; CDR3 protein: CASSLAYGLTDTQYF
V gene: TRBV4-1; CDR3 protein: CASSHHGTSGEQYF
V gene: TRBV28; CDR3 protein: CASSFVGGLSSYNEQFF
V gene: TRBV4-1; CDR3 protein: CASSQGGQGFFLNTEAFF
V gene: TRBV6-1; CDR3 protein: CASSDQGSTEAFF
V gene: TRBV27; CDR3 protein: CASSLSINRGLGF
V gene: TRBV5-7; CDR3 protein: CASSSRDTSSGNTIYF
V gene: TRBV27; CDR3 protein: CASSPLAGGQAGELFF
V gene: TRBV5-1; CDR3 protein: CASTLGHPNGYTF
V gene: TRBV4-2; CDR3 protein: CASSHSESRDTQYF
V gene: TRBV29-1; CDR3 protein: CSVVPAGGNTQYF
V gene: TRBV5-1; CDR3 protein: CASSFGTTGVSPTDTQYF
V gene: TRBV4-2; CDR3 protein: CASSLMRGGQQFF
V gene: TRBV4-1; CDR3 protein: CASSQGGGYGYTF
V gene: TRBV10-3; CDR3 protein: CAISESMGLFEQFF
V gene: TRBV15; CDR3 protein: CATSTAPTIDGYTF